This T cell receptor beta chain was recorded in a study of beta chain features in type 1 diabetes. The study, taken as a whole, reports: There was no resolution here of whether HLA type influences TCRB rearrangement. Type 1 diabetes patients had moderately but significantly shorter TCRB CDR3s in all four CD4+ subsets.

The study reverse transcribed the entire isolated RNA, so it sequenced expressed TCRB transcripts. TCRdb keeps only in-frame clones here, not all; method: immunoSEQ multiplex PCR. The data show some 660,000 clones, with around 15% seen just once and just under 0.04% held by the top ten. J lost 4 bases, V lost 4 bases, and 1 base had no gene match. This CDR3 region has 12 residues. From germline, CDR1 is SQVTM and CDR2 ANQGSEA. As regards this clone: The antigen is not known. Other DNA sequences in the same sample also yield this CDR3.

The chain has TRBV29-1 and TRBJ1-1; TRBD1 matches 9 bases. The source of this sequence is a man between 18 and 35 years old with type 1 diabetes. Sequenced material: naive CD4+ T cells from blood. The CDR3 DNA reads as TGCAGCGTTGCGGACAGGGGCACTGAAGCTTTCTTT. Translating gives CSVADRGTEAFF.